This TCR beta chain comes out of a study of T-cell reconstitution after alpha-beta-depleted transplantation in children. Study-wide findings and caveats: After transplant, at about two months, alpha-beta T cells were reportedly derived from several hundred expanded graft clones.

The V and J ends lost 6 bases and 2 bases, in that order; junction bases with no gene match: 6. Germline-derived CDR1 and CDR2 are SQVTM and ANQGSEA. CDR3 size: 14 residues. The table lists this clonotype with many counts. As yet, its antigen is unknown. Unique molecular identifiers were incorporated during preparation of the TCRbeta library. TCRdb re-called the PCR reads through MiXCR, storing one row per CDR3 protein. The sample carries 540,000 or so distinct CDR3 sequences, 20% to 25% recorded once. The TCR sequence derives from a boy under two years old who had a stem cell transplant for acute myeloid leukemia, so the T cells may come from the graft donor. The material was PBMCs, mostly from graft donor cells, obtained 360 days after TCRalphabeta/CD19-depleted stem cell transplant. The chain links TRBV29-1 to TRBJ2-1; TRBD2 aligns across 8 bases. The CDR3 loop reads CSVSRGGAYNEQFF. For the CDR3, the DNA is TGCAGCGTCTCTCGGGGGGGTGCCTACAATGAGCAGTTCTTC.